The clone carrying this T cell receptor (beta chain) was detected many times. Antigen: not known. Unique molecular identifiers featured in each of the TCR beta cDNA libraries. From around 0.96 to 9.9 million T cells, 400,000 to 500,000 cDNA molecules were obtained. From the PCR reads, TCRdb called clonotypes with MiXCR, one entry per CDR3 protein. Here the sample spans roughly 200,000 distinct CDR3 sequences, around 30% being singletons. The data derive from a study of post-analysis software for immune sequencing data. Study-wide results and caveats: In patients, TRBV5-6, TRBV5-1 and TRBV20-1 belonged to four or five TRBV segments found more frequently than in controls.

Trimming left V 2 bases short and J 2 bases short, with 2 bases between. Per germline, CDR1 SGHTS and CDR2 YDEGEE. The CDR3 is made up of 11 amino acids. The clonotype was recovered from a girl aged 2-17 years with multiple sclerosis. This chain joins TRBV5-8 and TRBJ2-7, with D unresolved. The sequencing input was blood. In DNA, the CDR3 is TGTGCCAGCAGCTTCCCCTACGAGCAGTACTTC. Protein product: CASSFPYEQYF.